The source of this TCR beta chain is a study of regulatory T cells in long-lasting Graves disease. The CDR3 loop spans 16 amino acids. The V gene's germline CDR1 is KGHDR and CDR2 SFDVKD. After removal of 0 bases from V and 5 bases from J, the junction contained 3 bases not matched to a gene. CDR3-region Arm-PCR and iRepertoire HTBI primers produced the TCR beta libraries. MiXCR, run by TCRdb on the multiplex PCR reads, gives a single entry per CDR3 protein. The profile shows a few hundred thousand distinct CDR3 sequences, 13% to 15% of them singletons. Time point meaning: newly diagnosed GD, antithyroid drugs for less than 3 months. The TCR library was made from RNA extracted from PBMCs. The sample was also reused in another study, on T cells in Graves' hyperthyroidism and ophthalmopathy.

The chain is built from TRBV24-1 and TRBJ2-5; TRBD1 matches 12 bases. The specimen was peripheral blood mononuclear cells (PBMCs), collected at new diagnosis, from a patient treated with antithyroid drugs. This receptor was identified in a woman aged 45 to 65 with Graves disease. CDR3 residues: CATSDLGTGGQETQYF. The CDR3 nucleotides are TGTGCCACCAGTGATTTGGGGACAGGGGGCCAGGAGACCCAGTACTTC.